The clone carrying this T cell receptor (beta chain) appeared once. The method was immunoSEQ multiplex PCR; TCRdb's version includes in-frame clones alone and lacks a portion of them. Among about 240,000 clones listed, around 90% were seen once. From germline, CDR1 is MGHRA and CDR2 YSYEKL. The CDR3 runs 16 residues. Trimming took off 0 bases at V and 4 bases at J, with 16 bases between the two ends. The sample belongs to a study of blood T cell repertoires in COVID-19. This receptor was obtained from a man in his sixties who had recovered from COVID-19. The rearrangement joins TRBV4-1 to TRBJ2-7; perhaps TRBD2 as D (5 bases). The sequencing input was peripheral blood. CDR3 region: CASSQDFPGYTYEQYF. The CDR3 DNA reads TGCGCCAGCAGCCAAGATTTTCCGGGATATACGTACGAGCAGTACTTC.